One T cell receptor beta chain is described in this entry. Assay: immunoSEQ multiplex PCR; the TCRdb copy retains only in-frame clones and omits some. The data show around 43,000 clones, with roughly 87% seen just once and about 1.2% held by the top ten. This sample is part of a study of T cell changes during pregnancy in multiple sclerosis. The sequence was collected from a female donor with multiple sclerosis, enrolled in a pregnancy study. This specimen consisted of CD4+ T cells from peripheral blood mononuclear cells, obtained in the first trimester of pregnancy.

CDR3 amino acids: CASSLDREKTETQYF. The CDR3 DNA reads TGTGCCAGCAGCTTGGACAGGGAGAAGACGGAGACCCAGTACTTC. The rearrangement links TRBV5-4 to TRBJ2-5, with D maybe TRBD1 (6 bases). V shed 0 bases and J shed 5 bases, with 14 bases lying between them. CDR1 is SGHNT, CDR2 YYREEE, per germline (reference sequence). The CDR3 runs to 15 residues.